This T cell receptor (beta chain) was documented in a study of T-cell reconstitution after alpha-beta-depleted transplantation in children. The CDR3 contains 15 residues. V trimming: 6 bases; J trimming: 2 bases; junction bases outside the gene matches: 6. This clonotype was recorded at least ten times. A library of TCRbeta sequences, prepared with unique molecular identifiers, was generated. TCRdb re-called the PCR reads with MiXCR, one entry per CDR3 protein. Of a few hundred thousand distinct CDR3 sequences in the sample, around 8.9% were seen once. The sequence derives from a human donor who donated a stem cell graft to a child with SCID. V gene TRBV12-3 or TRBV12-4 combines with J gene TRBJ1-5, with 8 bases identical to TRBD1. The sequenced sample was PBMCs from the stem cell graft donor, obtained from the stem cell graft. The CDR3 reads CASRPTGAGNQPQHF. The CDR3 coding sequence is TGTGCCAGCAGACCGACAGGGGCCGGCAATCAGCCCCAGCATTTT.